A single sample gave rise to the 8 T cell receptor beta chains below, sequenced in a study of control samples from healthy donors and cancer patients. Data came from immunoSEQ multiplex PCR; TCRdb stores just in-frame clones and leaves some out. Among 100,000 to 150,000 clones listed, approximately 92% were seen once. Sequencing was carried out using PBMCs. The receptors derive from a man older than 75 with head and neck cancer.

V usage is TRBV5-1 and J usage is TRBJ1-2; no definite D call. The CDR3 has 14 residues. Germline V CDR1 and CDR2: SGHRS, YFSETQ. V lost 1 base, J lost 4 bases, and 11 bases lay in between. The DNA for the CDR3 is TGCGCCAGCAGCTTGTATGGAGGAGGCTATGGCTACACCTTC. Amino acid sequence: CASSLYGGGYGYTF. The full variable domain, rest sourced from reference TRBV5-1 and TRBJ1-2, is KAGVTQTPRYLIKTRGQQVTLSCSPISGHRSVSWYQQTPGQGLQFLFEYFSETQRNKGNFPGRFSGRQFSNSRSEMNVSTLELGDSALYLCASSLYGGGYGYTFGSGTRLTVV.

The genes are TRBV9 and TRBJ1-5; tentatively, D is TRBD1 (5 bases). Trimming pared 0 bases from V and 4 bases from J, leaving 11 bases between. The CDR3 sequence is 15 residues long. Germline V gives CDR1 SGDLS, CDR2 YYNGEE. CDR3 in amino acids: CASSVDAWGNQPQHF. CDR3 DNA sequence: TGTGCCAGCAGCGTAGACGCCTGGGGGAATCAGCCCCAGCATTTT.

The J gene is TRBJ1-4, the V gene TRBV7-8, with a possible D match to TRBD1 (5 bases). This CDR3 spans 13 amino acids. Looked up from germline, CDR1 is SGHVS and CDR2 is FQNEAQ. V was clipped by 2 bases and J by 7 bases, with 8 bases between them. The CDR3 is CASSLQGIEKLFF. The CDR3 coding sequence is TGTGCCAGCAGCTTACAGGGAATTGAAAAACTGTTTTTT.

This sequence joins TRBV5-1 and TRBJ1-6, with 8 positions matching TRBD1. In germline, CDR1 is SGHRS, CDR2 YFSETQ. The CDR3 runs to 15 residues. Trimming took 0 bases from V and 7 from J; bases not matched to a gene: 3. The CDR3 DNA reads as TGCGCCAGCAGCTTGGATGCAGGGGGCAATTCACCCCTCCACTTT. Translated: CASSLDAGGNSPLHF. The variable domain in full, with the rest retrieved from reference TRBV5-1 and TRBJ1-6, is KAGVTQTPRYLIKTRGQQVTLSCSPISGHRSVSWYQQTPGQGLQFLFEYFSETQRNKGNFPGRFSGRQFSNSRSEMNVSTLELGDSALYLCASSLDAGGNSPLHFGNGTRLTVT.

This sequence joins TRBV11-3 and TRBJ2-1, with D maybe TRBD1 (6 bases). V lost 3 bases, J lost 7 bases, and 10 bases lay in between. The CDR3 length is 13 residues. The V gene's germline CDR1 is SGHNT and CDR2 YENEEA. CDR3: CASSFGQTNEQFF. DNA for the CDR3: TGTGCCAGCAGCTTCGGACAGACTAATGAGCAGTTCTTC.

The chain joins TRBV19 to TRBJ2-7, with D perhaps being TRBD1 or TRBD2 (5 bases each). The CDR3 is made up of 16 amino acids. The germline V and J ends were trimmed by 1 base and 2 bases, with 15 bases remaining between them. CDR1 is LNHDA and CDR2 is SQIVND in the germline V gene (reference sequence). The CDR3 spells CASSIGSGAGTYEQYF. The CDR3 DNA reads TGTGCCAGTAGTATAGGATCCGGGGCAGGGACCTACGAGCAGTACTTC.

The chain links TRBV7-2 to TRBJ2-5; 14 bases match TRBD2. Germline V gives CDR1 SGHTA, CDR2 FQGNSA. After removal of 2 bases from V and 1 base from J, the junction contained 6 bases not matched to a gene. This CDR3 spans 18 amino acids. As DNA, the CDR3 is TGTGCCAGCAGCTTATTGGGACTAGCGGGAGTTCTCCAAGAGACCCAGTACTTC. Residues: CASSLLGLAGVLQETQYF.

The V gene is TRBV3-1 (or the pseudogene TRBV3-2), the J gene TRBJ2-5; D tentatively reads TRBD1 or TRBD2 (5 bases each). CDR1 is LGHDT, CDR2 YNNKEL, per germline (reference sequence). CDR3 length: 16 amino acids. The V end was cut by 3 bases, the J end by 1 base, with 15 bases between. CDR3 loop: CASSQGVGTGQETQYF. In nucleotides, the CDR3 is TGTGCCAGCAGCCAGGGGGTGGGAACCGGCCAAGAGACCCAGTACTTC.